The present T cell receptor (beta chain) was sequenced within a study of T cell repertoires in aging, cancer and after chemotherapy. Study information: The full dataset contained around 8.2 million TCR reads.

Rearranged V-D-J TRB sequences were amplified with a mixed TRB-A/B primer pool. TCRdb passed the multiplex PCR reads through MiXCR, listing each CDR3 protein once. The sample lists thousands of distinct CDR3 sequences; about 21% were seen once. The CDR3 contains 15 residues. Unmatched junction bases numbered 13, after V lost 6 bases and J lost 5 bases. A few counts support this clonotype. The antigen is unknown. Amplification of TCR beta used genomic DNA extracted from peripheral blood. Study-level findings and limits: Untreated cancer patients had significantly lower blood TCR diversity than age-matched healthy donors. Immunological memory after chemotherapy cannot be judged from the repertoire data. Median generation probability rose over the chemotherapy interval in each cancer cohort, suggesting rebound thymic output.

The gene calls are TRBV12-3 or TRBV12-4 and TRBJ2-7; TRBD1 matches at 7 bases. The receptor was derived from a human donor in good health. The donor label of this sample is uncertain. Sample: blood. The CDR3 loop reads CASSPPGQRRNEQYF. The CDR3, as DNA: TGTGCCAGCAGCCCACCGGGACAGAGAAGAAACGAGCAGTACTTC.